What follows are 8 T cell receptor beta chains derived from one specimen sequenced in a study of OX40 agonist ivuxolimab in advanced cancers. Only in-frame clones appear in the TCRdb table, and some are missing; sequencing was by immunoSEQ multiplex PCR. This table holds tens of thousands of clones, over 75% found once. The source was CD4+ or CD8+ T cells sorted from blood, collected in a trial of the OX40 agonist ivuxolimab. The source of these receptors is an adult with an advanced solid tumor such as melanoma, head and neck, liver or kidney cancer.

The chain combines TRBV10-3 with TRBJ1-3; D is ambiguous. CDR3 length equals 11 residues. Germline values: CDR1 ENHRY, CDR2 SYGVKD. Trimming cost V 11 bases and J 4 bases, with 9 bases left between them. The CDR3 sequence: CALGRGNTIYF. The CDR3 DNA reads as TGTGCCCTCGGACGGGGAAACACCATATATTTT.

The chain joins TRBV6-6 to TRBJ1-1; D is ambiguous. The CDR3 is 12 amino acids. V was shortened by 7 bases and J by 2 bases, with 8 bases between the two germline ends. Germline V gives CDR1 MNHNY, CDR2 SVGAGI (reference sequence). The CDR3 is CASKGLNTEAFF. In DNA, the CDR3 is TGTGCCAGCAAAGGGTTAAACACTGAAGCTTTCTTT.

The chain carries TRBV19 and TRBJ1-1; no definite D call. This CDR3 has 13 residues. Trimming pared 5 bases from V and 1 base from J, leaving 8 bases between. The germline V gene encodes CDR1 LNHDA and CDR2 SQIVND (reference sequence). CDR3 coding DNA: TGTGCCAGTAGTTATAGTAAGAACACTGAAGCTTTCTTT. Its translation: CASSYSKNTEAFF. The full variable domain, completed using reference TRBV19 and TRBJ1-1, is DGGITQSPKYLFRKEGQNVTLSCEQNLNHDAMYWYRQDPGQGLRLIYYSQIVNDFQKGDIAEGYSVSREKKESFPLTVTSAQKNPTAFYLCASSYSKNTEAFFGQGTRLTVV.

This clone occurred once. This chain connects TRBV4-1 to TRBJ2-1; TRBD1 matches 9 bases. V lost 6 bases, J lost 6 bases, and 6 bases stayed unmatched. The germline V gene has CDR1 MGHRA and CDR2 YSYEKL. The CDR3 has 14 amino acids. The CDR3 reads CASSHMTGGNEQFF. The CDR3 DNA is TGCGCCAGCAGTCACATGACAGGGGGCAATGAGCAGTTCTTC.

The chain employs TRBV11-2 and TRBJ1-3, with a tentative D call TRBD1 (5 bases). The germline V and J ends were trimmed by 1 base and 0 bases, with 16 bases remaining between them. CDR3 length: 18 amino acids. Germline V gene data show CDR1 as SGHAT and CDR2 as FQNNGV. Here the CDR3 reads CASSLVPRGQSSGNTIYF. The CDR3 DNA sequence: TGTGCCAGCAGCTTAGTTCCGAGGGGCCAAAGCTCTGGAAACACCATATATTTT.

This clone occurred a few times. The J gene is TRBJ1-1, the V gene TRBV6-1; D possibly corresponds to TRBD1 (5 bases). The CDR3 is 13 amino acids. The V gene's germline CDR1 is MNHNS and CDR2 SASEGT. Trimming stripped 7 bases from V and 5 bases from J, with 14 bases between. The CDR3 sequence is CASTPGLETEAFF. The DNA of the CDR3 is TGTGCCAGCACCCCAGGGTTAGAAACTGAAGCTTTCTTT.

CDR3 in amino acids: CAISESQGTAQYF. The CDR3 region has the DNA TGTGCCATCAGTGAGTCTCAGGGTACGGCCCAGTACTTC. The genes are TRBV10-3 and TRBJ2-5; a possible D gene is TRBD1 (5 bases). CDR3 size: 13 residues. Germline-derived CDR1 and CDR2 are ENHRY and SYGVKD. Trimming cost V 0 bases and J 9 bases, with 11 bases left between them.

The chain links TRBV18 to TRBJ2-7; TRBD1 aligns across 10 bases. Germline V gene data show CDR1 as KGHSH and CDR2 as LQKENI. This CDR3 region has 15 residues. With 3 bases clipped from V and 4 bases from J, the junction kept 6 bases outside the gene matches. In nucleotides, the CDR3 is TGTGCCAGCTCACCGCGGACAGGGGGTCCTTACGAGCAGTACTTC. It is translated as CASSPRTGGPYEQYF.